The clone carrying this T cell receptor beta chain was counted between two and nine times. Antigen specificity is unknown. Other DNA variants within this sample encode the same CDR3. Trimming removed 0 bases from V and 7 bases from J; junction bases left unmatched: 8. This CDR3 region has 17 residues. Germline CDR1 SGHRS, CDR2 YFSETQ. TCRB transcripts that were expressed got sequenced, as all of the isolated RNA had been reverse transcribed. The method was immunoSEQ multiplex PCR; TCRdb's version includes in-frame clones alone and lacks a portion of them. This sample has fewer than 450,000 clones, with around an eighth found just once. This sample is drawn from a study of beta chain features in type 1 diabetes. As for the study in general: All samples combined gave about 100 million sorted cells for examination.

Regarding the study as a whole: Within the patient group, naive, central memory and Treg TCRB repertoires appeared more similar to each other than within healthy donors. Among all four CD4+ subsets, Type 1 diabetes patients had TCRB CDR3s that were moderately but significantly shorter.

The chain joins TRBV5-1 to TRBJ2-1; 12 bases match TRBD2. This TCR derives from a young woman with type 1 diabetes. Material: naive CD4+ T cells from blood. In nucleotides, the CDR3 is TGCGCCAGCAGCTTGGCCGGGCTAGCGGGAGGGTATAATGAGCAGTTCTTC. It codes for CASSLAGLAGGYNEQFF.